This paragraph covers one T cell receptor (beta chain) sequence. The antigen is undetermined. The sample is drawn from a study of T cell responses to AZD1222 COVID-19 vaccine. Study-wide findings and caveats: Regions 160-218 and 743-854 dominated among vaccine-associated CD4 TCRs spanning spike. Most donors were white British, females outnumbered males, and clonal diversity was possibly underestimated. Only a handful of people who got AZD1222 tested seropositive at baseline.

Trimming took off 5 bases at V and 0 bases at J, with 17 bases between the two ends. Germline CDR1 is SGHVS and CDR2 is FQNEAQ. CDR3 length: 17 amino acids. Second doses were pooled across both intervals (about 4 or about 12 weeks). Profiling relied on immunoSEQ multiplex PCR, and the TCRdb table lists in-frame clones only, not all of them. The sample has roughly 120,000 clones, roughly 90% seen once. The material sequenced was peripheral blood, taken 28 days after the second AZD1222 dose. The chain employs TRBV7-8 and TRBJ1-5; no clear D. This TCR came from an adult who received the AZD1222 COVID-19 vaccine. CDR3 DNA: TGTGCCAGCAGCCTCCGTGGGATCCGCAATAGCAATCAGCCCCAGCATTTT. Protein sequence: CASSLRGIRNSNQPQHF.